These T cell receptor beta chains were read from a single sample in a study of blood T cell repertoires in COVID-19. This table comes from immunoSEQ multiplex PCR, and its TCRdb copy is limited to in-frame clones, with some not included. The repertoire holds roughly 170,000 clones, more than 75% seen once, with 0.88% in the top ten. Material for sequencing was peripheral blood. These receptors were obtained from a woman between 18 and 29 years old who had recovered from COVID-19. CDR3s include the opening cysteine and the closing phenylalanine or tryptophan. The order of the fields is clone size, D gene, CDR3 length, V gene, J gene, CDR3 protein, CDR3 DNA. The D gene is left open where the match is weak. Some rows have no size entry. The others give once, few or many, or a class for an expanded clone.

abundance: once
d_gene: NA
len: 12
v_gene: TRBV30
j_gene: TRBJ2-3
CDR3aa: CAWAGTTDTQYF
CDR3nt: TGTGCCTGGGCAGGCACAACAGATACGCAGTATTTT

abundance: NA
d_gene: TRBD2
len: 14
v_gene: TRBV6-6
j_gene: TRBJ2-1
CDR3aa: CASSKGLAGVEQFF
CDR3nt: TGTGCCAGCAGTAAAGGGCTAGCGGGGGTCGAGCAGTTCTTC

abundance: NA
d_gene: TRBD2
len: 18
v_gene: TRBV4-1
j_gene: TRBJ2-7
CDR3aa: CASSHYPGLAGPSYEQYF
CDR3nt: TGCGCCAGCAGCCATTACCCGGGACTAGCGGGACCGTCCTACGAGCAGTACTTC

abundance: NA
d_gene: TRBD1
len: 15
v_gene: TRBV5-3
j_gene: TRBJ2-2
CDR3aa: CARSSRQGAGGELFF
CDR3nt: TGTGCCAGAAGCTCCCGACAGGGGGCAGGTGGGGAGCTGTTTTTT

abundance: NA
d_gene: TRBD2
len: 17
v_gene: TRBV2
j_gene: TRBJ2-3
CDR3aa: CASSEWGSSGSIDTQYF
CDR3nt: TGTGCCAGCAGTGAATGGGGGTCTAGCGGGAGTATAGATACGCAGTATTTT

abundance: NA
d_gene: NA
len: 15
v_gene: TRBV12-2
j_gene: TRBJ1-2
CDR3aa: CASRLAKGGEDGYTF
CDR3nt: TGTGCAAGTCGCTTAGCGAAGGGAGGGGAGGATGGCTACACCTTC

abundance: NA
d_gene: TRBD2
len: 16
v_gene: TRBV15
j_gene: TRBJ2-1
CDR3aa: CATSRDRAGGKNEQFF
CDR3nt: TGTGCCACCAGCAGAGATCGAGCGGGAGGAAAAAATGAGCAGTTCTTC

abundance: NA
d_gene: NA
len: 14
v_gene: TRBV11-1
j_gene: TRBJ1-3
CDR3aa: CASSSWTSGNTIYF
CDR3nt: TGTGCCAGCAGCTCCTGGACATCCGGAAACACCATATATTTT

abundance: NA
d_gene: TRBD2
len: 16
v_gene: TRBV27
j_gene: TRBJ2-1
CDR3aa: CASSRLAGGPTNEQFF
CDR3nt: TGTGCCAGCAGCCGACTAGCGGGGGGCCCTACCAATGAGCAGTTCTTC

abundance: NA
d_gene: TRBD2
len: 17
v_gene: TRBV7-8
j_gene: TRBJ2-1
CDR3aa: CASSLSTSGSFIHEQFF
CDR3nt: TGTGCCAGCAGCTTATCCACTAGCGGGAGTTTTATCCATGAGCAGTTCTTC

abundance: NA
d_gene: NA
len: 11
v_gene: TRBV6-5
j_gene: TRBJ1-2
CDR3aa: CASSRDYGYTF
CDR3nt: TGTGCCAGCAGCCGCGATTATGGCTACACCTTC

abundance: NA
d_gene: NA
len: 20
v_gene: TRBV24-1
j_gene: TRBJ1-5
CDR3aa: CATSEGQGPYQIYSNQPQHF
CDR3nt: TGTGCCACCAGTGAAGGGCAGGGTCCGTATCAGATATATAGCAATCAGCCCCAGCATTTT

abundance: NA
d_gene: NA
len: 13
v_gene: TRBV11-2
j_gene: TRBJ1-4
CDR3aa: CASSLVASRGLFF
CDR3nt: TGTGCCAGCAGCTTAGTCGCCTCCCGCGGACTGTTTTTT

abundance: NA
d_gene: TRBD1
len: 13
v_gene: TRBV10-3
j_gene: TRBJ2-3
CDR3aa: CAISDTGADTQYF
CDR3nt: TGTGCCATCAGTGATACAGGGGCAGATACGCAGTATTTT

abundance: NA
d_gene: TRBD1
len: 16
v_gene: TRBV19
j_gene: TRBJ1-2
CDR3aa: CASSTPGRDRHYGYTF
CDR3nt: TGTGCCAGTAGTACCCCCGGCCGGGACAGGCATTATGGCTACACCTTC

abundance: NA
d_gene: TRBD2
len: 15
v_gene: TRBV5-1
j_gene: TRBJ2-3
CDR3aa: CASSAGLDITDTQYF
CDR3nt: TGCGCCAGCAGCGCCGGACTAGACATCACAGATACGCAGTATTTT

abundance: once
d_gene: NA
len: 15
v_gene: TRBV6-2/TRBV6-3
j_gene: TRBJ1-2
CDR3aa: CASSPGTFAFYGYTF
CDR3nt: TGTGCCAGCAGTCCCGGGACATTTGCTTTCTATGGCTACACCTTC

abundance: NA
d_gene: NA
len: 14
v_gene: TRBV5-1
j_gene: TRBJ2-1
CDR3aa: CASSLARSHNEQFF
CDR3nt: TGCGCCAGCAGCTTGGCTCGGTCACACAATGAGCAGTTCTTC

abundance: NA
d_gene: NA
len: 15
v_gene: TRBV6-5
j_gene: TRBJ1-1
CDR3aa: CASSYVIGVNTEAFF
CDR3nt: TGTGCCAGCAGTTACGTGATAGGAGTGAACACTGAAGCTTTCTTT

abundance: NA
d_gene: NA
len: 14
v_gene: TRBV27
j_gene: TRBJ1-5
CDR3aa: CASSGQISNQPQHF
CDR3nt: TGTGCCAGCAGTGGACAGATTAGCAATCAGCCCCAGCATTTT

abundance: NA
d_gene: NA
len: 16
v_gene: TRBV6-2/TRBV6-3
j_gene: TRBJ1-5
CDR3aa: CASSDARQNSNQPQHF
CDR3nt: TGTGCCAGCAGTGACGCTCGACAGAACAGCAATCAGCCCCAGCATTTT

abundance: NA
d_gene: TRBD1
len: 15
v_gene: TRBV24-1
j_gene: TRBJ2-2
CDR3aa: CATSDWDSNTGELFF
CDR3nt: TGTGCCACCAGTGACTGGGACAGTAACACCGGGGAGCTGTTTTTT

abundance: NA
d_gene: TRBD2
len: 15
v_gene: TRBV7-2
j_gene: TRBJ2-3
CDR3aa: CASSTAGGGADTQYF
CDR3nt: TGTGCCAGCAGCACGGCGGGAGGGGGGGCAGATACGCAGTATTTT

abundance: NA
d_gene: NA
len: 16
v_gene: TRBV5-1
j_gene: TRBJ1-4
CDR3aa: CASSLEGGRVYEKLFF
CDR3nt: TGCGCCAGCAGCTTGGAGGGAGGGAGGGTATACGAAAAACTGTTTTTT

abundance: NA
d_gene: TRBD1
len: 15
v_gene: TRBV18
j_gene: TRBJ1-1
CDR3aa: CASSQRQGANTEAFF
CDR3nt: TGTGCCAGCTCACAGCGACAGGGAGCGAACACTGAAGCTTTCTTT

abundance: NA
d_gene: TRBD1
len: 17
v_gene: TRBV5-3
j_gene: TRBJ1-4
CDR3aa: CARSLGQGGSLNEKLFF
CDR3nt: TGTGCCAGAAGCTTGGGACAGGGAGGAAGCCTGAATGAAAAACTGTTTTTT